These 13 T cell receptor beta chains share one sample of origin, sequenced in a study of PD-1 blockade in classical Hodgkin lymphoma. The time point: cycle 4 day 1 (C4D1), after five to seven weeks of nivolumab. With no exception, relapse followed autologous stem cell transplantation in all patients, and brentuximab vedotin exposure varied. Data came from immunoSEQ multiplex PCR; TCRdb stores just in-frame clones and leaves some out. The repertoire consists of 20,000 or so clones, with more than 75% occurring once and the leading ten covering 6% to 8%. Sequenced here: peripheral blood mononuclear cells (PBMCs), sampled before the fourth cycle of nivolumab. The receptors derive from a human donor with classical Hodgkin lymphoma.

Within the sample, this clone is large. J is TRBJ2-7 and V is TRBV7-2; D is unresolved. This CDR3 is built from 15 residues. The V end lost 2 bases, the J end lost 7 bases, and 18 bases lay between the germline ends. Germline V gene sequence: CDR1 SGHTA, CDR2 FQGNSA. CDR3 coding DNA: TGTGCCAGCAGCTTATTGGTGTCTATCTCTAAGGAGCAGTACTTC. Encoded protein: CASSLLVSISKEQYF.

V and J are TRBV10-2 and TRBJ2-2; TRBD2 matches at 8 bases. The V segment lost 6 bases and the J segment 4 bases; nucleotides outside the gene matches: 1. Germline lookup yields CDR1 WSHSY and CDR2 SAAADI. The CDR3 runs to 13 residues. CDR3 coding DNA: TGCGCCAGCAGGACTAGCGTCACCGGGGAGCTGTTTTTT. This gives the protein CASRTSVTGELFF.

In its sample, this clone was seen once. The rearrangement uses TRBV4-2 and TRBJ2-1; the match to TRBD2 covers 12 bases. Germline V gene data show CDR1 as LGHNA and CDR2 as YNFKEQ. This CDR3 contains 16 residues. V was clipped by 5 bases and J by 7 bases; unmatched bases: 9. CDR3 sequence reads: CASSFRPGTSGNEQFF. The CDR3 nucleotides read TGTGCCAGCAGCTTCCGTCCCGGGACTAGCGGGAATGAGCAGTTCTTC.

This clone occurred once. CDR3 DNA: TGTGCCAGCAGCTTAGACAGGGGGCTCCCCTACGAGCAGTACTTC. Its translation is CASSLDRGLPYEQYF. The chain recombines TRBV9 with TRBJ2-7; 10 bases align to TRBD1. CDR1 and CDR2 (germline): SGDLS, YYNGEE. The CDR3 extends over 15 amino acids. V shed 4 bases and J 2 bases; nucleotides not matched to a gene: 6. The whole variable domain, remainder taken from reference TRBV9 and TRBJ2-7, is DSGVTQTPKHLITATGQRVTLRCSPRSGDLSVYWYQQSLDQGLQFLIQYYNGEERAKGNILERFSAQQFPDLHSELNLSSLELGDSALYFCASSLDRGLPYEQYFGPGTRLTVT.

The chain's CDR3 is CASSLAPGPGGYTF. The CDR3 DNA follows: TGTGCCAGCAGCTTAGCGCCTGGGCCGGGGGGCTACACCTTC. This chain connects TRBV7-2 to TRBJ1-2; D unresolved. Germline V gene sequence: CDR1 SGHTA, CDR2 FQGNSA. This CDR3 has 14 residues. V lost 0 bases and J lost 8, with 13 bases in between.

The J gene is TRBJ1-1, the V gene TRBV12-5; 8 bases fit TRBD1. CDR1 is LGHNT, CDR2 FRNRAP, per germline. CDR3 length: 14 amino acids. The J segment lost 1 base and the V segment lost 2 bases, leaving 0 bases of the junction unmatched. The CDR3 loop is CASGLQGANTEAFF. The CDR3 DNA is TGTGCTAGTGGTTTGCAGGGGGCGAACACTGAAGCTTTCTTT.

The rearrangement uses TRBV7-9 and TRBJ2-2; 10 bases map to TRBD2. The CDR3 sequence is 16 residues long. Germline lookup yields CDR1 SEHNR and CDR2 FQNEAQ (reference sequence). J lost 6 bases, V lost 2 bases, and 6 bases had no gene match. The CDR3 bases are TGTGCCAGCAGCTTATCGCGAAGCGGGGGGGCCGGGGAGCTGTTTTTT. Translated, it gives CASSLSRSGGAGELFF.

The V gene is TRBV2, the J gene TRBJ2-5; 13 nucleotides agree with TRBD2. Looked up from germline, CDR1 is SNHLY and CDR2 is FYNNEI. Germline trimming cut 7 bases from V and 4 bases from J; bases unmatched to any gene: 6. The CDR3 contains 15 residues. DNA of the CDR3: TGTGCCAGCACCTATACTAGCGGGGGGGGAGAGACCCAGTACTTC. It encodes CASTYTSGGGETQYF.

CDR3 protein: CASSQEGRGSQPQHF. For the CDR3, the DNA is TGCGCCAGCAGCCAAGAAGGTCGAGGTAGTCAGCCCCAGCATTTT. The chain joins TRBV4-3 to TRBJ1-5, with no clear D. Trimming took 0 bases from V and 6 from J, leaving 12 bases between them. The CDR3 covers 15 residues. Germline lookup yields CDR1 LGHNA and CDR2 YSLEER.

This chain joins TRBV29-1 and TRBJ2-1, with TRBD1 identical over 7 bases. The J segment lost 4 bases and the V segment lost 5 bases, leaving 5 bases of the junction unmatched. CDR3 length: 13 amino acids. Per the germline V gene, CDR1 is SQVTM and CDR2 is ANQGSEA. The CDR3 sequence: CSVSGTEYNEQFF. For the CDR3, the DNA is TGCAGCGTTTCCGGGACAGAATACAATGAGCAGTTCTTC.

The chain links TRBV18 to TRBJ2-1; TRBD2 matches 7 bases. J gave up 5 bases and V 3 bases, and 4 bases lay outside the gene matches. From germline, CDR1 is KGHSH and CDR2 LQKENI. This CDR3 is 14 amino acids long. The CDR3 DNA is TGTGCCAGCTCACCGAGGACTAGTGACAATGAGCAGTTCTTC. Amino acids: CASSPRTSDNEQFF.

The chain employs TRBV4-1 and TRBJ2-1; TRBD1 matches at 7 bases. V lost 2 bases and J lost 15; bases outside the gene matches: 19. Germline CDR1 is MGHRA and CDR2 is YSYEKL. This CDR3 has 16 residues. The CDR3 DNA sequence: TGCGCCAGCAGCCAACCGCAGGCAGGGGGAGTACCCCATCCGTTCTTC. It codes for CASSQPQAGGVPHPFF.

The chain uses TRBV5-1 and TRBJ1-1; TRBD1 is a possible D gene (6 bases). The CDR3 is 15 residues long. Germline CDR1 is SGHRS and CDR2 is YFSETQ. V gave up 3 bases and J gave up 0 bases, with 12 bases separating them. CDR3 DNA: TGCGCCAGCAGCTGGAACAGGGTGGTGAACACTGAAGCTTTCTTT. It encodes CASSWNRVVNTEAFF.